Below, 8 T cell receptor beta chains from the same sample are listed, as sequenced in a study of blood T cell repertoires in COVID-19. The method was immunoSEQ multiplex PCR; TCRdb's version includes in-frame clones alone and lacks a portion of them. The data hold fewer than 450,000 clones, with about 91% observed a single time. The sequenced sample consisted of peripheral blood. These receptors came from a woman between 50 and 59 years old with COVID-19, enrolled during active disease.

This clone has just a few counts. V gene TRBV28 combines with J gene TRBJ1-1, with 8 bases identical to TRBD1. The germline gives CDR1 MDHEN, CDR2 SYDVKM. The CDR3 has 15 residues. V was pared by 6 bases and J by 5 bases, with 11 bases of the junction left unmatched. Written as DNA, the CDR3 is TGTGCCAGCAGGGGAAGACAGGGGATAGTAACTGAAGCTTTCTTT. Translating gives CASRGRQGIVTEAFF.

This chain links TRBV10-3 with TRBJ2-1; weak D call: TRBD2 (7 bases). The germline V gene has CDR1 ENHRY and CDR2 SYGVKD. CDR3 length: 14 residues. This CDR3 is CATQRGATYNEQFF. CDR3 in DNA: TGTGCGACCCAACGGGGGGCGACTTACAATGAGCAGTTCTTC.

The CDR3 is CASSSQRDSPLHF. The CDR3, as DNA: TGTGCCAGCAGCTCCCAACGCGATTCACCCCTCCACTTT. This chain joins TRBV3-1 (or the pseudogene TRBV3-2) and TRBJ1-6; D uncertain. The germline gives CDR1 LGHDT, CDR2 YNNKEL (reference sequence). The V end lost 5 bases, the J end lost 8 bases, and 10 bases lay between the germline ends. The CDR3 loop spans 13 amino acids.

The chain has TRBV28 and TRBJ1-2; 8 nucleotides match TRBD1. There are 16 residues in the CDR3. V gave up 2 bases and J gave up 6 bases; unmatched junction bases: 11. The V gene's germline CDR1 is MDHEN and CDR2 SYDVKM. The CDR3 reads CASSLPSQGGRDGYTF. The CDR3 DNA reads TGTGCCAGCAGTTTACCCTCACAGGGGGGGCGGGATGGCTACACCTTC.

V and J are TRBV30 and TRBJ1-2; TRBD1 matches at 9 bases. With V trimmed by 3 bases and J by 7 bases, 9 bases remained unmatched. The CDR3 is 14 amino acids. Germline CDR1 is GTSNPN and CDR2 is SVGIG (reference sequence). CDR3 residues: CAWSRGQGMSGYTF. The CDR3 bases are TGTGCCTGGAGCCGCGGACAGGGGATGAGTGGCTACACCTTC.

The rearrangement uses TRBV5-1 and TRBJ1-2; TRBD1 aligns across 8 bases. The CDR3 has 14 amino acids. Germline assignment: CDR1 SGHRS and CDR2 YFSETQ. Trimming at V came to 4 bases and at J to 6 bases, leaving 8 bases not matched to a gene. Written as DNA, the CDR3 is TGCGCCAGCAGCCCAATGACAGGGGCGGATGGCTACACCTTC. It is translated as CASSPMTGADGYTF.

The rearrangement uses TRBV19 and TRBJ2-4; D may be TRBD1 (5 bases). This CDR3 is built from 15 residues. Between the trimmed V and J ends, which lost 5 bases and 2 bases, there was a span of 13 bases. Per germline, CDR1 LNHDA and CDR2 SQIVND (reference sequence). DNA for the CDR3: TGTGCCAGTAGTGTCGGCCCAGGGCCCAAAAACATTCAGTACTTC. Its protein is CASSVGPGPKNIQYF.

The rearrangement joins TRBV2 to TRBJ2-3, with D possibly being TRBD2 (5 bases). V was shortened by 3 bases and J by 2 bases, with 12 bases between the two germline ends. This CDR3 has 15 residues. Looked up from germline, CDR1 is SNHLY and CDR2 is FYNNEI. The CDR3: CASSDATGSTDTQYF. The CDR3 coding sequence is TGTGCCAGCAGTGACGCCACGGGATCCACAGATACGCAGTATTTT.